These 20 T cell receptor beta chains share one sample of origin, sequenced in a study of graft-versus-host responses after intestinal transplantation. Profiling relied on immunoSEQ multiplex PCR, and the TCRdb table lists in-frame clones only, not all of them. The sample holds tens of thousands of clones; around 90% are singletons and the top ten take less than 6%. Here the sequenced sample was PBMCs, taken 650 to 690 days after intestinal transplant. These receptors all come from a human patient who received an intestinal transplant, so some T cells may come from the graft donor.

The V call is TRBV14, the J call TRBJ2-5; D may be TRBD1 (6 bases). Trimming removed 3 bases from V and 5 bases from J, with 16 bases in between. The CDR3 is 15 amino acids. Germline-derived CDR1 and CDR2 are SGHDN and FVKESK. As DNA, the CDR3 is TGTGCCAGCAGCCACCAAAGGGGGAAGGCTGAGACCCAGTACTTC. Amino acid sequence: CASSHQRGKAETQYF.

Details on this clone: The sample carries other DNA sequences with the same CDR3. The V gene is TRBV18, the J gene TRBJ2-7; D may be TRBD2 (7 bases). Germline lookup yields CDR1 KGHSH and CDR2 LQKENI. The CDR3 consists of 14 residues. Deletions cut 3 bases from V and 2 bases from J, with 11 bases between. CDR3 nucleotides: TGTGCCAGCTCACCCGGAGGGGGGGCCTACGAGCAGTACTTC. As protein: CASSPGGGAYEQYF.

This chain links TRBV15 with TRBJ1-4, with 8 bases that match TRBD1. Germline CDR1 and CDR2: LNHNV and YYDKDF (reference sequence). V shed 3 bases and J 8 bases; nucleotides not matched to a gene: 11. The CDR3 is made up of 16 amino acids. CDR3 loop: CATSRQGAVAAEKLFF. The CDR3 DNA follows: TGTGCCACCAGCAGGCAGGGGGCTGTGGCTGCGGAAAAACTGTTTTTT.

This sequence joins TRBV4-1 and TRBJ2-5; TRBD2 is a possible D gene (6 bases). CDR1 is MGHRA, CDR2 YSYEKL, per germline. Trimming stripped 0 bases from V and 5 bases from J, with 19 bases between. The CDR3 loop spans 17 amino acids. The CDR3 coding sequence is TGCGCCAGCAGCCAAGAATTTCGGCGAGGGGCGGGGGAGACCCAGTACTTC. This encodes CASSQEFRRGAGETQYF.

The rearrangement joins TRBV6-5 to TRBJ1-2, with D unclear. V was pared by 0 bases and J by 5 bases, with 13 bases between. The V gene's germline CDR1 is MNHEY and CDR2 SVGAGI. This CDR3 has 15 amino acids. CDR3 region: CASSYSAPLGYGYTF. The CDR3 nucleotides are TGTGCCAGCAGTTACTCGGCACCCCTGGGATATGGCTACACCTTC.

Here the CDR3 DNA reads TGCAGCGTTGAAATGTCGGTGGGGGGGGCTGGTGGCTACACCTTC. It specifies CSVEMSVGGAGGYTF. This rearrangement joins TRBV29-1 to TRBJ1-2; TRBD1 is a possible D gene (6 bases). The CDR3 runs to 15 residues. The ends were cut back, 2 bases at V and 7 bases at J, with 20 bases in the middle. CDR1 is SQVTM and CDR2 is ANQGSEA in the germline V gene. The full variable domain, rest sourced from reference TRBV29-1 and TRBJ1-2, is SAVISQKPSRDICQRGTSLTIQCQVDSQVTMMFWYRQQPGQSLTLIATANQGSEATYESGFVIDKFPISRPNLTFSTLTVSNMSPEDSSIYLCSVEMSVGGAGGYTFGSGTRLTVV.

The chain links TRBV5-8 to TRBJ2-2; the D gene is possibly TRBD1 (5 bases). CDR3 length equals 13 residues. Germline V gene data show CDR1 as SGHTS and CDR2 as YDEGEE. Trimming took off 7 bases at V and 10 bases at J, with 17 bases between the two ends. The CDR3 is CASSAAGSPELFF. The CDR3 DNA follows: TGTGCCAGCTCTGCCGCAGGGTCCCCGGAGCTGTTTTTT.

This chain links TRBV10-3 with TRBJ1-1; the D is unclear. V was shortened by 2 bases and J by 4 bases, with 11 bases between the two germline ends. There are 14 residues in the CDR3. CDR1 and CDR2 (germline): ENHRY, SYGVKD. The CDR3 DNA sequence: TGTGCCATCAGTGAGGTCGATGGGGTCACTGAAGCTTTCTTT. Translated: CAISEVDGVTEAFF.

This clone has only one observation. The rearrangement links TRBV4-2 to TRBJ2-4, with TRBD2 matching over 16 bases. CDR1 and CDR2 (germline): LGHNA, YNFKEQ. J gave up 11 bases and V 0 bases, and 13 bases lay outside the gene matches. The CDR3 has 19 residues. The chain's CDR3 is CASSQEASGTSGGGVVQYF. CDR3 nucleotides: TGTGCCAGCAGCCAAGAAGCGTCTGGGACTAGCGGGGGGGGTGTGGTTCAGTACTTC.

CDR3 region: CASSPGQGAWNEQFF. The CDR3 DNA follows: TGTGCCAGCAGCCCAGGACAGGGGGCATGGAATGAGCAGTTCTTC. V and J are TRBV14 and TRBJ2-1; the match to TRBD1 covers 11 bases. Trimming removed 4 bases from V and 7 bases from J; junction bases left unmatched: 6. This CDR3 has 15 residues. From germline, CDR1 is SGHDN and CDR2 FVKESK.

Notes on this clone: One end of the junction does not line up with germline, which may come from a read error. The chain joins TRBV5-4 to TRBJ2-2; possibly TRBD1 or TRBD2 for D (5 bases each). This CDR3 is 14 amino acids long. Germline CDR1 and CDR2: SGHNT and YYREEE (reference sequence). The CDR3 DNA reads TGTGCTAGCAGTCCGGGACGGAACACCGGGGAGCTGTTTTTT. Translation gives CASSPGRNTGELFF.

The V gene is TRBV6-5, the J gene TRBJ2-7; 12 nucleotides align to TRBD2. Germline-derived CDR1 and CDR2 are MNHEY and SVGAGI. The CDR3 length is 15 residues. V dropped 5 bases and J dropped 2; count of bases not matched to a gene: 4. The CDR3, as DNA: TGTGCCAGCAGTAAGACTAGCGGGGGACCCTACGAGCAGTACTTC. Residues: CASSKTSGGPYEQYF.

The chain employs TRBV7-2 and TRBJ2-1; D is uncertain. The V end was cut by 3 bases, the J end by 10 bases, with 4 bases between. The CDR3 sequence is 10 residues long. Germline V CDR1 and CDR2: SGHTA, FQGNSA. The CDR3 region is CASSFGEQFF. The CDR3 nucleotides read TGTGCCAGCAGCTTTGGCGAGCAGTTCTTC.

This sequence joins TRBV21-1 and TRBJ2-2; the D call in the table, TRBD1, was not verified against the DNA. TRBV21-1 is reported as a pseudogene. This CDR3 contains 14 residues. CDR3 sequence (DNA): TGTGCCAGCAACCTGACAGGAAACACCGGGGAGCTGTTTTTT. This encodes CASNLTGNTGELFF.

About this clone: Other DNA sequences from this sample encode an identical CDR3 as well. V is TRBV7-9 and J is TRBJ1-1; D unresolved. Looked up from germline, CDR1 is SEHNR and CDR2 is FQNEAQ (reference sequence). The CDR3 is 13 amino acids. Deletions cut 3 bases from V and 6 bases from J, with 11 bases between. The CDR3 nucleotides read TGTGCCAGCAGCTTTACGGGTATCGCTGAAGCTTTCTTT. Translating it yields CASSFTGIAEAFF.

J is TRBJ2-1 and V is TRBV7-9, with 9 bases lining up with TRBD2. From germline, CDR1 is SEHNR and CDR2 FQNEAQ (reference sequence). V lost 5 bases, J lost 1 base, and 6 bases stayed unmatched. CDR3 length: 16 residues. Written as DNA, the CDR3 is TGTGCCAGCAGCCCCCTAGCGGGGCAATCCTACAATGAGCAGTTCTTC. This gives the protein CASSPLAGQSYNEQFF.

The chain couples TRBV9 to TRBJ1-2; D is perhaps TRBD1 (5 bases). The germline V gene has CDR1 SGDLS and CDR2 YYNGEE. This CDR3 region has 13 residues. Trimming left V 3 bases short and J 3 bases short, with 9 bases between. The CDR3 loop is CASSETGDYGYTF. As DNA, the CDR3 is TGTGCCAGCAGCGAAACAGGTGACTATGGCTACACCTTC.

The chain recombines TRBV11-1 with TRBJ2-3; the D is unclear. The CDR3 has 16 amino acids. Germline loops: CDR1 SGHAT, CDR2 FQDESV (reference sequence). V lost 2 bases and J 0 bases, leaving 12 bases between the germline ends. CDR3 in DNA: TGTGCCAGCAGCTTAATCGGCCAGGCGAGCACAGATACGCAGTATTTT. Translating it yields CASSLIGQASTDTQYF.

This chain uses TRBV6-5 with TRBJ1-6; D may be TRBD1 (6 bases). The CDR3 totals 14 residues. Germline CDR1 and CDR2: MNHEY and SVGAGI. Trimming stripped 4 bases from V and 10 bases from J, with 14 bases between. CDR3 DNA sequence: TGTGCCAGCAGTTCCGCGAACAGGGTCTCACCCCTCCACTTT. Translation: CASSSANRVSPLHF.

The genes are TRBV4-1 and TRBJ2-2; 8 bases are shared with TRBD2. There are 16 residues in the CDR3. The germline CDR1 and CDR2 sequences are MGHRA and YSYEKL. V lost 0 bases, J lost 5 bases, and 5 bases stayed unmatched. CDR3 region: CASSQEAGGWTGELFF. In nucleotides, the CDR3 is TGCGCCAGCAGCCAAGAGGCGGGGGGTTGGACCGGGGAGCTGTTTTTT.